This TCR beta chain came from a study of blood T cell repertoires in COVID-19. The germline V gene encodes CDR1 SGHDN and CDR2 FVKESK. The CDR3 extends over 20 amino acids. Trimming removed 4 bases at V and 0 bases at J, with 27 bases between. Per the authors' pipeline: Estimation of nucleated cell counts was performed using reference gene primer amplification. The protocol was immunoSEQ multiplex PCR, while the TCRdb copy is restricted to in-frame clones and leaves out a portion. The V and J calls and clone size are taken from that table; D and trimming were inferred from the DNA. The sample includes tens of thousands of clones, around 88% seen only once; the top ten take around 4.9%.

The receptor was derived from a human donor in a cohort sampled during active COVID-19. The material sequenced was peripheral blood. V gene TRBV14 combines with J gene TRBJ1-1, with TRBD1 as a possible D gene (6 bases). CDR3 sequence reads: CASSRGGGGPLNGVNTEAFF. As DNA, the CDR3 is TGTGCCAGCAGCCGAGGGGGGGGAGGGCCTTTAAACGGCGTGAACACTGAAGCTTTCTTT.